One T cell receptor beta chain is described in this entry. This sample stems from a study of blood T cell repertoires in COVID-19. Across the study: Samples of COVID-19 (acute and convalescent) were obtained from the United States, Italy and Spain. The analysed material was cDNA or gDNA that came from T cells, B-cell-depleted T cells, or PBMCs.

The CDR3 length is 16 residues. In the source study's methods: From reference gene primer amplification, estimates of nucleated cell counts were derived. Measured with immunoSEQ multiplex PCR; TCRdb has only the in-frame clones, and not every one. That table supplies the V and J calls and clone size; D and trimming were determined from the DNA. There are 45,000 to 70,000 clones in the sample; 80% to 85% occur only once, and 28% lies in the top ten. The sample comprised peripheral blood. V gene TRBV21-1 combines with J gene TRBJ1-5. TRBV21-1 is deemed a pseudogene. The receptor's source is a woman older than 75 with active or convalescent COVID-19. CDR3 nucleotide sequence: TGTGCCAGCAGCAAAGGGCGGGGGCTTGACAATCAGCCCCAGCATTTT. This gives the protein CASSKGRGLDNQPQHF.